This record covers a single T cell receptor (beta chain). Its antigen is as yet unknown. The entry originates in a study of cytomegalovirus exposure and HLA in healthy donors. Study-wide findings and caveats: Rare TCR sequences predominated, though certain public TCRs were found in many donors. Some TCR beta chains (more than 150 of them) were listed as cytomegalovirus-associated. Reportedly, diagnosis of cytomegalovirus status by the classifier showed high specificity and sensitivity.

Profiling relied on immunoSEQ multiplex PCR, and the TCRdb table lists in-frame clones only, not all of them. The sample carries around 80,000 clones, 90% to 95% recorded once. V lost 4 bases and J 4 bases, leaving 15 bases between the germline ends. CDR1 is SGHDT, CDR2 YYEEEE, per germline. The CDR3 runs 15 residues. This TCR was sampled from a woman under 30 in good health and CMV-seronegative. The sequenced material came from PBMCs. V and J are TRBV5-6 and TRBJ1-3; a weak D match, TRBD1 (6 bases). As DNA, the CDR3 is TGTGCCAGCAGCCCCCAAGGGGGGGCGGGAAACACCATATATTTT. It is translated as CASSPQGGAGNTIYF. The complete variable domain, with remaining parts taken from reference TRBV5-6 and TRBJ1-3, reads DAGVTQSPTHLIKTRGQQVTLRCSPKSGHDTVSWYQQALGQGPQFIFQYYEEEERQRGNFPDRFSGHQFPNYSSELNVNALLLGDSALYLCASSPQGGAGNTIYFGEGSWLTVV.